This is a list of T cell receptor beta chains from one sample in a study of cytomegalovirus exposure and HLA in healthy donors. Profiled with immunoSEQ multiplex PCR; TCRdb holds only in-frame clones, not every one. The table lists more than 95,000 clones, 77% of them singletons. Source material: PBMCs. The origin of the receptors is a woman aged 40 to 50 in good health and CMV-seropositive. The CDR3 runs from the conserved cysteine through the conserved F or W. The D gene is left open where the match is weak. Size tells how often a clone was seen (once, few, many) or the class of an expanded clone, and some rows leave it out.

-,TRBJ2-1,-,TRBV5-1,CASRLRSQGWRNEQFF,TGCGCCAGCAGGCTCCGATCCCAGGGATGGCGCAATGAGCAGTTCTTC
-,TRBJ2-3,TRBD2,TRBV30,CAWSRAGGGSDTQYF,TGTGCCTGGAGCCGAGCGGGAGGCGGATCAGATACGCAGTATTTT
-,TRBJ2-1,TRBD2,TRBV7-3,CASSALSGRNEQFF,TGTGCCAGCAGCGCCCTTAGCGGGAGGAATGAGCAGTTCTTC
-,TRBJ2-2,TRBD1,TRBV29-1,CSVGTGPGELFF,TGCAGCGTTGGGACAGGGCCCGGGGAGCTGTTTTTT
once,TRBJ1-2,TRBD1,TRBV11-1,CASSFRTGEVDYTF,TGTGCCAGCAGCTTCCGGACAGGGGAAGTGGACTACACCTTC
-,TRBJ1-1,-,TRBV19,CATGQLMNTEAFF,TGTGCCACAGGACAGCTCATGAACACTGAAGCTTTCTTT
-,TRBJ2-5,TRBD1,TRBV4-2,CASSQGGQGQETQYF,TGTGCCAGCAGCCAAGGGGGACAGGGACAAGAGACCCAGTACTTC
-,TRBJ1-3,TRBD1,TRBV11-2,CASSSYRGIAGGNTIYF,TGTGCCAGCAGCTCTTACAGGGGAATCGCTGGAGGAAACACCATATATTTT
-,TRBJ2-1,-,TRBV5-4,CASSLLASISYNEQFF,TGTGCCAGCAGCTTATTGGCTAGCATCTCCTACAATGAGCAGTTCTTC
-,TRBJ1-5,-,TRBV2,CASSARTVSGNQPQHF,TGTGCCAGCAGTGCCCGGACAGTTTCGGGCAATCAGCCCCAGCATTTT
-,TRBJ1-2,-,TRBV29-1,CSVVLDINYGYTF,TGCAGCGTTGTTTTAGACATTAACTATGGCTACACCTTC
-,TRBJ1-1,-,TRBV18,CASSLDSNTEAFF,TGTGCCAGCTCTCTAGACTCGAACACTGAAGCTTTCTTT
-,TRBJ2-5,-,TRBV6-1,CASSGAVVFGRETQYF,TGTGCCAGCAGTGGGGCCGTCGTTTTTGGGAGGGAGACCCAGTACTTC
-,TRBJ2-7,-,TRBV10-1,CASGGPGNEQYF,TGCGCCAGCGGGGGCCCAGGGAACGAGCAGTACTTC